The clone carrying this T cell receptor beta chain was seen just once. Antigen unknown. The sample originates from a study of cytomegalovirus exposure and HLA in healthy donors. The PCR made use of 60 Vbeta and 13 Jbeta primers. Clones were read by immunoSEQ multiplex PCR, and TCRdb kept only the in-frame ones, dropping some. The sample contains some 57,000 clones, 65% to 80% of which appear only once. Trimming stripped 0 bases from V and 6 bases from J, with 19 bases between. Germline V lookup: CDR1 SGDLS, CDR2 YYNGEE. This CDR3 has 17 amino acids. Study conclusions and caveats: An analysis was carried out at a later point. It showed that HLA-associated TCR beta chains were more clonally expanded than equally common non-associated chains. Of the V segments, some could not be distinguished, including TRBV6-2 and TRBV6-3, and were excluded. In an earlier analysis, productive rearrangement rates for most beta V segments clustered near 87% or 30%. No immune exposure information besides CMV serostatus was available.

The clonotype comes from a woman aged 25 to 39 in good health and CMV-seronegative. Source material: PBMCs. The V call is TRBV9, the J call TRBJ2-1, with D maybe TRBD2 (6 bases). The CDR3 region has the DNA TGTGCCAGCAGCGTAGTGCCCTACGGGAGAGCGGGCAATGAGCAGTTCTTC. Its translation: CASSVVPYGRAGNEQFF.